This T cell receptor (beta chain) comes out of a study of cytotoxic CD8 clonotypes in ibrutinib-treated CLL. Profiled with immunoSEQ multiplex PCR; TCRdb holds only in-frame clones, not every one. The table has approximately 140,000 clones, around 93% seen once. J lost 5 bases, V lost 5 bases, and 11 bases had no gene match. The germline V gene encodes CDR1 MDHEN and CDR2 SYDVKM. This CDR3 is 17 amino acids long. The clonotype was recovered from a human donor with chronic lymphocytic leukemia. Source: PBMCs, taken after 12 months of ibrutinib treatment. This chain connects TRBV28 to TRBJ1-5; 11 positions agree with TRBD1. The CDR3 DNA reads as TGTGCCAGCAGTGCCCGGACAGGGGGCGTGATTTATCAGCCCCAGCATTTT. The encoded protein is CASSARTGGVIYQPQHF.